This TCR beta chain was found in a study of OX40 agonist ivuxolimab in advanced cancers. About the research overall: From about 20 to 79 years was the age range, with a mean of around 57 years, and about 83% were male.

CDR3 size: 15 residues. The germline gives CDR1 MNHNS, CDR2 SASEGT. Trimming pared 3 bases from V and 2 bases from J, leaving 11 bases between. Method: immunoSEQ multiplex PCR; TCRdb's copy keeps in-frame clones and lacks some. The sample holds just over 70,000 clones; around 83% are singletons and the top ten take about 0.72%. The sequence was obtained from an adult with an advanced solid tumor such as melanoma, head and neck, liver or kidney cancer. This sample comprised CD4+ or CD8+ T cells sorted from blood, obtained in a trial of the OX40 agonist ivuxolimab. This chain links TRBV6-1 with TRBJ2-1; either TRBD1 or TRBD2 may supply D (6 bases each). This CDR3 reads CASSDPRGPYNEQFF. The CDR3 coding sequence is TGTGCCAGCAGTGATCCTCGGGGGCCCTACAATGAGCAGTTCTTC.